These 18 T cell receptor beta chains share one sample of origin, sequenced in a study of neurological immune-mediated disorders. Time point specified: longitudinal time-point 2. TCRdb fed the 5' RACE reads into MiXCR, producing one record per CDR3 protein. The sample comprises 81,000 or so distinct CDR3 sequences, about 13% of which are singletons, and 5% rests with the top ten. The sequenced sample consisted of PBMCs. Source of these receptors: a female donor with HTLV-1-associated myelopathy (HAM/TSP).

This clonotype appeared many times. CDR3 in DNA: TGTGCCAGCAGTCCCTCCCTTGGGGACTCTGGGGCCAACGTCCTGACTTTC. Its translation is CASSPSLGDSGANVLTF. This chain uses TRBV27 with TRBJ2-6; unclear D gene. The CDR3 sequence is 17 residues long. Trimming shortened V by 5 bases and J by 0 bases, and 14 bases separated the two germline ends. Germline lookup yields CDR1 MNHEY and CDR2 SMNVEV (reference sequence). Looking up the rest from reference TRBV27 and TRBJ2-6 gives the full variable domain: EAQVTQNPRYLITVTGKKLTVTCSQNMNHEYMSWYRQDPGLGLRQIYYSMNVEVTDKGDVPEGYKVSRKEKRNFPLILESPSPNQTSLYFCASSPSLGDSGANVLTFGAGSRLTVL.

This clonotype was counted at least ten times. The V call is TRBV7-6, the J call TRBJ2-3; unclear D gene. V was shortened by 1 base and J by 4 bases, with 12 bases between the two germline ends. The CDR3 is 15 amino acids. CDR1 is SGHVS and CDR2 is FNYEAQ in the germline V gene. The CDR3 DNA reads as TGTGCCAGCAGCTTAGGGACCATTGCGGCAGATACGCAGTATTTT. Its translation: CASSLGTIAADTQYF. Based on the CDR3 plus reference TRBV7-6 and TRBJ2-3, the full variable domain is GAGVSQSPRYKVTKRGQDVALRCDPISGHVSLYWYRQALGQGPEFLTYFNYEAQQDKSGLPNDRFSAERPEGSISTLTIQRTEQRDSAMYRCASSLGTIAADTQYFGPGTRLTVL.

This clonotype appeared many times. The chain joins TRBV10-3 to TRBJ1-6; D not certain. This CDR3 region has 12 residues. V lost 6 bases to trimming and J lost 7 bases, with 7 bases between them. Per germline, CDR1 ENHRY and CDR2 SYGVKD. CDR3 amino acids: CAISDGNSPLHF. In nucleotides, the CDR3 is TGTGCCATCAGCGACGGAAATTCACCCCTCCACTTT.

This clonotype was counted many times. The chain links TRBV6-5 to TRBJ2-3, with 7 bases matching TRBD1. There are 16 residues in the CDR3. The germline V gene has CDR1 MNHEY and CDR2 SVGAGI. Germline trimming cut 0 bases from V and 5 bases from J; bases unmatched to any gene: 8. The CDR3 nucleotides are TGTGCCAGCAGTTACTCTAAGGGGGCGAAGGGAGATACGCAGTATTTT. The encoded protein is CASSYSKGAKGDTQYF.

This clonotype appeared many times. The chain recombines TRBV20-1 with TRBJ1-6; 9 bases map to TRBD1. The V segment lost 2 bases and the J segment 10 bases; nucleotides outside the gene matches: 6. CDR1 and CDR2 (germline): DFQATT, SNEGSKA (reference sequence). The CDR3 has 14 residues. The CDR3 bases are TGCAGTGCTAGAAGGGACAGGGTGGGATCACCCCTCCACTTT. Amino acids: CSARRDRVGSPLHF.

This clonotype was counted ten times or more. The genes are TRBV9 and TRBJ2-2; 10 nucleotides match TRBD1. Trimming removed 4 bases from V and 4 bases from J; junction bases left unmatched: 4. Germline CDR1 is SGDLS and CDR2 is YYNGEE. There are 15 residues in the CDR3. The CDR3 DNA is TGTGCCAGCAGCTCTAGGACAGGGGGCACCGGGGAGCTGTTTTTT. Amino acids: CASSSRTGGTGELFF.

This clonotype occurred many times. In nucleotides, the CDR3 is TGCGCCAGCAGCTCAACAGGGGGCTCTGTGGGGCAGTACTTC. It yields the protein CASSSTGGSVGQYF. The chain joins TRBV5-1 to TRBJ2-7; 9 nucleotides line up with TRBD1. The CDR3 length is 14 residues. V shed 3 bases, J shed 9 bases, and the junction held 10 bases outside the gene matches. The germline V gene has CDR1 SGHRS and CDR2 YFSETQ. Together with reference TRBV5-1 and TRBJ2-7, the CDR3 gives the full variable domain: KAGVTQTPRYLIKTRGQQVTLSCSPISGHRSVSWYQQTPGQGLQFLFEYFSETQRNKGNFPGRFSGRQFSNSRSEMNVSTLELGDSALYLCASSSTGGSVGQYFGPGTRLTVT.

Worth noting for this clonotype: This may stem from a read error, because a much larger clone lies one nucleotide away. V usage is TRBV28 and J usage is TRBJ2-3, with TRBD1 matching 7 bases. Germline-derived CDR1 and CDR2 are MDHEN and SYDVKM. The CDR3 is 17 amino acids. CDR3 bases: TGTGTCAGCCTAATAGGGGGCGGAACCCCTAGCACAGATACGCAGTATTTT. This translates into CVSLIGGGTPSTDTQYF.

This clonotype was found many times. The chain is built from TRBV12-3 or TRBV12-4 and TRBJ2-3; 7 nucleotides agree with TRBD1. CDR3 length: 15 residues. The trim removed 1 base at V and 4 bases at J, leaving 5 bases unmatched. The DNA for the CDR3 is TGTGCCAGCAGTTTAGGAGGGGGCGGGCCAGATACGCAGTATTTT. As protein: CASSLGGGGPDTQYF.

This clonotype was seen many times. The chain couples TRBV10-3 to TRBJ2-5, with TRBD2 matching 11 bases. CDR1 is ENHRY, CDR2 SYGVKD, per germline. The CDR3 is 17 amino acids. V shed 0 bases and J 5 bases; nucleotides not matched to a gene: 8. CDR3 loop: CAISESTSGVFWETQYF. As DNA, the CDR3 is TGTGCCATCAGTGAGTCGACTAGCGGGGTGTTTTGGGAGACCCAGTACTTC.

On this clonotype: Being one base from a much bigger clone, this may be a read error. This sequence joins TRBV29-1 and TRBJ1-3; tentatively, D is TRBD1 (5 bases). The ends were cut back, 4 bases at V and 0 bases at J, with 13 bases in the middle. There are 15 residues in the CDR3. The germline gives CDR1 SQVTM, CDR2 ANQGSEA. The CDR3 loop is CSVASRTSSGNTIYF. CDR3 nucleotides: TGCAGCGTTGCCTCTCGGACATCCTCTGGAAACACCATATATTTT.

This clonotype was recorded many times. The chain couples TRBV27 to TRBJ1-2; D unresolved. Trimming took off 5 bases at V and 6 bases at J, with 13 bases between the two ends. Germline CDR1 and CDR2: MNHEY and SMNVEV (reference sequence). This CDR3 comprises 13 residues. In DNA form, the CDR3 reads TGTGCCAGCAGTGACCTCCGCCGGCATGGCTACACCTTC. This sequence encodes CASSDLRRHGYTF.

This clonotype was observed at least ten times. This rearrangement joins TRBV9 to TRBJ2-1; 7 bases line up with TRBD2. Germline loops: CDR1 SGDLS, CDR2 YYNGEE. This CDR3 contains 16 residues. The trim removed 4 bases at V and 6 bases at J, leaving 13 bases unmatched. The CDR3 here is CASSSRGAGVSNEQFF. DNA of the CDR3: TGTGCCAGCAGCAGCCGGGGCGCGGGAGTGTCCAATGAGCAGTTCTTC.

This clonotype was counted a few times. The chain is built from TRBV5-6 and TRBJ2-3; weak D call: TRBD1 (5 bases). Germline V gene sequence: CDR1 SGHDT, CDR2 YYEEEE. The CDR3 sequence is 13 residues long. V lost 3 bases and J lost 5, with 10 bases in between. The CDR3 region is CASSWRQLDTQYF. The CDR3 DNA reads as TGTGCCAGCAGCTGGAGACAGTTAGATACGCAGTATTTT.

This clonotype was recorded many times. CDR3 in amino acids: CASSGFRDASGYGYTF. As DNA, the CDR3 is TGTGCCAGCTCAGGTTTCCGCGATGCGTCGGGCTATGGCTACACCTTC. The V call is TRBV6-5, the J call TRBJ1-2, with D uncertain. The CDR3 is 16 amino acids. Trimming stripped 8 bases from V and 4 bases from J, with 23 bases between. Germline CDR1 MNHEY, CDR2 SVGAGI.

This clonotype occurred many times. The chain couples TRBV20-1 to TRBJ2-4; 8 nucleotides line up with TRBD2. This CDR3 spans 13 amino acids. CDR1 is DFQATT, CDR2 SNEGSKA, per germline (reference sequence). Trimming took 5 bases from V and 9 from J; bases not matched to a gene: 9. CDR3 region: CSAGTGGPSIQYF. CDR3 DNA: TGCAGTGCTGGGACGGGGGGGCCAAGCATTCAGTACTTC.

This clonotype was picked up many times. One end of the junction fails to match germline, which may point to a read error. The chain couples TRBV29-1 to TRBJ2-4; D is perhaps TRBD1 or TRBD2 (5 bases each). CDR3 length equals 11 residues. Germline CDR1 is SQVTM and CDR2 is ANQGSEA. CDR3 sequence reads: CSAGAINIQYF. The CDR3 nucleotides are TGCAGCGCCGGGGCCATAAACATTCAGTACTTC. The full variable domain, in which reference TRBV29-1 and TRBJ2-4 provide the parts outside the CDR3, is SAVISQKPSRDICQRGTSLTIQCQVDSQVTMMFWYRQQPGQSLTLIATANQGSEATYESGFVIDKFPISRPNLTFSTLTVSNMSPEDSSIYLCSAGAINIQYFGAGTRLSVL.

This clonotype appeared many times. The genes are TRBV12-3 or TRBV12-4 and TRBJ2-7, with D tentatively TRBD2 (7 bases). V lost 6 bases, J lost 5 bases, and 20 bases lay in between. The CDR3 has 15 amino acids. The CDR3 region is CASSFTGGLGNEQYF. CDR3 DNA sequence: TGTGCCAGCAGCTTCACGGGGGGCCTTGGGAACGAGCAGTACTTC.